This T cell receptor beta chain appears in the sequencing data of a study of blood T cell repertoires in COVID-19. Study as a whole: Samples taken during acute and convalescent COVID-19 were collected in the United States, Italy and Spain. PBMCs, B-cell-depleted T cells, or T cells provided the cDNA or gDNA that made up the material.

Original data processing: Nucleated cell number was recorded as an estimate derived from reference gene primer amplification. Data came from immunoSEQ multiplex PCR; TCRdb stores just in-frame clones and leaves some out. D and trimming were read from the DNA, whereas the V and J calls and clone size are those reported in that table. The sample consists of over 100,000 clones, approximately 84% of them appearing once. The germline V gene has CDR1 SGHAT and CDR2 FQNNGV. The V end was cut by 2 bases, the J end by 3 bases, with 10 bases between. The CDR3 covers 15 residues. The sequencing sample was made of peripheral blood. V usage is TRBV11-2 and J usage is TRBJ1-4; no clear D gene. The sequence was collected from a man aged 35 to 55 with active or convalescent COVID-19. In DNA, the CDR3 is TGTGCCAGCAGCTTAATTAGCGTTGCTAATGAAAAACTGTTTTTT. Translating it yields CASSLISVANEKLFF.